These 21 T cell receptor beta chains came from one sample sequenced in a study of Graves' ophthalmopathy and Graves' hyperthyroidism. Investigators amplified TCR beta CDR3 regions from RNA transcripts. HTBI primers were employed in first-round RT-PCR, then a second-round multiplex PCR followed. TCRdb reanalysed the multiplex PCR reads using MiXCR and keeps one entry per CDR3 protein. In the table there are 900,000 to 1,200,000 distinct CDR3 sequences, about 36% of which are singletons. Specimen: peripheral blood or thyroid tissue (not recorded which). Source of these receptors: an adult man with Graves' hyperthyroidism.

The chain recombines TRBV3-1 with TRBJ2-7; possible D gene TRBD2, 7 bases. The CDR3 runs to 16 residues. The V end was cut by 0 bases, the J end by 1 base, with 13 bases between. Germline loops: CDR1 LGHDT, CDR2 YNNKEL (reference sequence). The CDR3 DNA is TGTGCCAGCAGCCAAGAAGGCGGGGGCGTATCCTACGAGCAGTACTTC. Protein: CASSQEGGGVSYEQYF.

With regard to this clonotype: At one of its ends the junction is not consistent with the germline gene, which may arise from a read error. The chain employs TRBV2 and TRBJ2-3; weak D call: TRBD1 (5 bases). This CDR3 region has 14 residues. Germline CDR1 reads SNHLY; CDR2 reads FYNNEI. Here the CDR3 reads CASSDNIQVYGGGF. The CDR3 region has the DNA TGTGCCAGCAGTGACAATATACAGGTCTACGGCGGTGGTTTT.

This rearrangement joins TRBV12-3 or TRBV12-4 to TRBJ2-2; D gene uncertain. The CDR3 is 11 residues long. The V and J ends lost 10 bases and 3 bases respectively, with 6 bases between them. DNA for the CDR3: TGTGCCACCGCTCACACCGGGGAGCTGTTTTTT. Translating it yields CATAHTGELFF.

The chain couples TRBV10-3 to TRBJ1-6; 7 bases agree with TRBD1. Germline lookup yields CDR1 ENHRY and CDR2 SYGVKD. The CDR3 sequence is 16 residues long. The junction had 9 bases not matched to a gene; V was cut back by 5 bases and J by 5 bases. CDR3: CAISYLDRMNNSPLHF. The CDR3 DNA reads as TGTGCCATCAGTTACCTGGACAGGATGAATAATTCACCCCTCCACTTT.

This clonotype appeared many times. The chain couples TRBV29-1 to TRBJ1-2, with D possibly TRBD1 on 6 matching bases. CDR3 length: 13 amino acids. V lost 6 bases and J lost 4, with 15 bases in between. Germline loops: CDR1 SQVTM, CDR2 ANQGSEA. CDR3 nucleotides: TGCAGCGTCGTCTGGTGGGGGCCCTATGGCTACACCTTC. It yields the protein CSVVWWGPYGYTF.

This clonotype was seen many times. The rearrangement joins TRBV7-9 to TRBJ1-5; a possible D gene is TRBD1 (6 bases). CDR3 length: 14 amino acids. The ends were cut back, 3 bases at V and 1 base at J, with 7 bases in the middle. Germline values: CDR1 SEHNR, CDR2 FQNEAQ (reference sequence). The CDR3 is CASSFQGSNQPQHF. DNA for the CDR3: TGTGCCAGCAGCTTTCAGGGGAGCAATCAGCCCCAGCATTTT.

V is TRBV6-6 and J is TRBJ2-7; D is possibly TRBD1 (5 bases). CDR1 is MNHNY and CDR2 is SVGAGI in the germline V gene (reference sequence). This CDR3 region has 12 residues. Trimming took 6 bases from V and 2 from J, leaving 8 bases between them. In nucleotides, the CDR3 is TGTGCCAGCAGGTCGGACACCTACGAGCAGTACTTC. Translation gives CASRSDTYEQYF.

The chain recombines TRBV4-3 with TRBJ1-5; tentatively, D is TRBD1 (6 bases). Germline CDR1 and CDR2: LGHNA and YSLEER. The length of the CDR3 is 17 residues. The V end lost 0 bases, the J end lost 6 bases, and 18 bases lay between the germline ends. This CDR3 reads CASSQESGHSVGQPQHF. CDR3 bases: TGCGCCAGCAGCCAAGAATCGGGACATTCGGTCGGTCAGCCCCAGCATTTT.

The chain links TRBV7-8 to TRBJ1-1, with D tentatively TRBD1 (6 bases). CDR1 is SGHVS and CDR2 is FQNEAQ in the germline V gene. Trimming left V 1 base short and J 2 bases short, with 23 bases between. The CDR3 loop spans 19 amino acids. CDR3 sequence: CASSLGVRGPTGLNTEAFF. The CDR3 DNA sequence: TGTGCCAGCAGCTTAGGAGTCAGGGGTCCGACCGGACTAAACACTGAAGCTTTCTTT. The complete variable domain, with remaining parts taken from reference TRBV7-8 and TRBJ1-1, reads GAGVSQSPRYKVAKRGQDVALRCDPISGHVSLFWYQQALGQGPEFLTYFQNEAQLDKSGLPSDRFFAERPEGSVSTLKIQRTQQEDSAVYLCASSLGVRGPTGLNTEAFFGQGTRLTVV.

In this sample, this clonotype turned up once. The chain joins TRBV29-1 to TRBJ1-6, with no clear D. The CDR3 has 13 residues. Per germline, CDR1 SQVTM and CDR2 ANQGSEA. The germline V and J ends were trimmed by 6 bases and 4 bases, with 10 bases remaining between them. This CDR3 reads CSVEGDYNSPLHF. CDR3 coding DNA: TGCAGCGTGGAGGGAGATTATAATTCACCCCTCCACTTT.

This clonotype turned up a few times. This rearrangement joins TRBV6-5 to TRBJ2-7; 9 nucleotides match TRBD2. Germline V CDR1 and CDR2: MNHEY, SVGAGI. The CDR3 extends over 14 amino acids. V dropped 6 bases and J dropped 7; count of bases not matched to a gene: 10. The CDR3 sequence is CASRSRGGLFEQYF. In DNA form, the CDR3 reads TGTGCCAGCAGGTCGCGGGGGGGCCTTTTTGAGCAGTACTTC.

This clonotype was found many times. The chain links TRBV24-1 to TRBJ1-5; TRBD1 is a possible D gene (5 bases). The length of the CDR3 is 15 residues. Germline CDR1 is KGHDR and CDR2 is SFDVKD. The V and J ends lost 4 bases and 3 bases respectively, with 12 bases between them. The CDR3 here is CATSDGGGSNQPQHF. In DNA form, the CDR3 reads TGTGCCACCAGTGACGGGGGGGGGTCCAATCAGCCCCAGCATTTT.

This clonotype was counted only a few times. The chain has TRBV19 and TRBJ1-5; D ambiguous. Trimming removed 8 bases from V and 2 bases from J, with 7 bases in between. Germline V gene data show CDR1 as LNHDA and CDR2 as SQIVND (reference sequence). CDR3 length: 12 amino acids. The CDR3, as DNA: TGTGCCAGTGGGGTCGGCAATCAGCCCCAGCATTTT. Translated: CASGVGNQPQHF.

This clonotype has just a few counts. The chain carries TRBV29-1 and TRBJ2-7; D is undetermined. The V gene's germline CDR1 is SQVTM and CDR2 ANQGSEA. This CDR3 has 15 residues. The germline V and J ends were trimmed by 2 bases and 0 bases, with 14 bases remaining between them. CDR3 nucleotides: TGCAGCGTTGAACTCGGATCTACCCCCTCCTACGAGCAGTACTTC. Its protein is CSVELGSTPSYEQYF.

This clonotype has just a few counts. This chain uses TRBV19 with TRBJ1-1; TRBD1 is a possible D gene (5 bases). Trimming cost V 5 bases and J 4 bases, with 14 bases left between them. This CDR3 contains 14 residues. The V gene's germline CDR1 is LNHDA and CDR2 SQIVND (reference sequence). The CDR3 sequence is CASSPRAGPTEAFF. The CDR3 DNA follows: TGTGCCAGTAGTCCCCGCGCAGGGCCCACTGAAGCTTTCTTT.

At least ten counts were recorded for this clonotype. This chain connects TRBV5-1 to TRBJ1-5; no firm D call. CDR3 length equals 13 residues. Germline V gives CDR1 SGHRS, CDR2 YFSETQ. Between the trimmed V and J ends, which lost 4 bases and 2 bases, there was a span of 7 bases. CDR3 amino acids: CASSPHGNQPQHF. CDR3 nucleotides: TGCGCCAGCAGCCCCCATGGCAATCAGCCCCAGCATTTT.

This clonotype was recorded a few times. V gene TRBV6-6 combines with J gene TRBJ1-2, with TRBD1 matching 8 bases. V was clipped by 6 bases and J by 3 bases; unmatched bases: 9. CDR3 size: 15 residues. Germline V lookup: CDR1 MNHNY, CDR2 SVGAGI (reference sequence). The CDR3 region is CASSVTGTGYYGYTF. As DNA, the CDR3 is TGTGCCAGCAGCGTAACCGGGACAGGATACTATGGCTACACCTTC.

V usage is TRBV2 and J usage is TRBJ2-7, with 7 bases matching TRBD2. In germline, CDR1 is SNHLY, CDR2 FYNNEI. CDR3 length: 12 residues. V shed 7 bases, J shed 5 bases, and the junction held 5 bases outside the gene matches. CDR3 in DNA: TGTGCCAGCAACCGACTAGCAGACGAGCAGTACTTC. This encodes CASNRLADEQYF.

This clonotype was seen a few times. This chain connects TRBV19 to TRBJ1-5; 8 nucleotides match TRBD1. Unmatched junction bases numbered 14, after V lost 5 bases and J lost 5 bases. This CDR3 has 17 residues. The germline V gene encodes CDR1 LNHDA and CDR2 SQIVND (reference sequence). The CDR3 DNA reads TGTGCCAGTAGTGCCCGGACAGGGTTCGATTTTTATCAGCCCCAGCATTTT. This translates into CASSARTGFDFYQPQHF.

CDR3 DNA sequence: TGCAGTGCTAGCCGACGGAGGACAGGGGAGACCCAGTACTTC. Its translation: CSASRRRTGETQYF. This sequence joins TRBV20-1 and TRBJ2-5, with 8 bases lining up with TRBD1. Germline loops: CDR1 DFQATT, CDR2 SNEGSKA (reference sequence). The CDR3 totals 14 residues. V was clipped by 3 bases and J by 5 bases; unmatched bases: 8.

This clonotype was detected ten times or more. CDR3 nucleotides: TGCAGCGTAAGACAGGGATCTAGTTACGAGCAGTACTTC. Residues: CSVRQGSSYEQYF. The chain uses TRBV29-1 and TRBJ2-7; 7 bases agree with TRBD1. Trimming cost V 6 bases and J 4 bases; bases outside gene matches: 9. Looked up from germline, CDR1 is SQVTM and CDR2 is ANQGSEA. This CDR3 has 13 residues.